Presented here are 2 T cell receptor beta chains from one specimen sequenced in a study of CD8 T cells in ankylosing spondylitis. General study points: A motif of roughly eight highly homologous TCR beta variants was seen as apparently characteristic of ankylosing spondylitis blood.

A single record per CDR3 protein comes from TCRdb applying MiXCR to the 5' RACE reads. Among 400,000 or so distinct CDR3 sequences, roughly 27% were seen once, and the ten largest hold about 1%. These receptors have no known antigen. The sequencing input was blood, either unsorted or a sorted T cell fraction (not recorded which). The receptors were gathered from a male donor with ankylosing spondylitis.

This chain joins TRBV20-1 and TRBJ2-1; D may match TRBD1 or TRBD2 (5 bases each). CDR1 and CDR2 (germline): DFQATT, SNEGSKA (reference sequence). The CDR3 is made up of 16 amino acids. V dropped 2 bases and J dropped 6 bases, with 20 bases sitting between them. CDR3 in DNA: TGCAGTGCTAGAAACCCAAGGACTGGGGGACCCAATGAGCAGTTCTTC. The encoded protein is CSARNPRTGGPNEQFF.

This clonotype occurred a few times. The chain couples TRBV20-1 to TRBJ2-1; D remains unclear. The CDR3 is 14 amino acids. Trimming stripped 5 bases from V and 1 base from J, with 12 bases between. Looked up from germline, CDR1 is DFQATT and CDR2 is SNEGSKA (reference sequence). The DNA of the CDR3 is TGCAGTGCTGATACTGGGGTGTCCTACAATGAGCAGTTCTTC. This sequence encodes CSADTGVSYNEQFF.